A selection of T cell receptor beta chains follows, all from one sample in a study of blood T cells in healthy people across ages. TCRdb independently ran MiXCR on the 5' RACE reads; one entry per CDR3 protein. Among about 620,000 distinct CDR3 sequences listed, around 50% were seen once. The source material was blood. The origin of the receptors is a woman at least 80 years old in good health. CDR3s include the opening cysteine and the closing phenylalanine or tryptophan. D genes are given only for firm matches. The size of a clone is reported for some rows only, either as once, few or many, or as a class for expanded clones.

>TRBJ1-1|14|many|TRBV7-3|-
CASSYADLTGGAFF
TGTGCCAGCAGCTACGCGGACCTAACCGGGGGAGCTTTCTTT
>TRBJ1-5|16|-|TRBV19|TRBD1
CASRNPDRGDNQPQHF
TGTGCCAGTAGAAACCCCGACAGGGGAGACAATCAGCCCCAGCATTTT
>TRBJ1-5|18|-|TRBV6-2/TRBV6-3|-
CASSDYLLGQNSNQPQHF
TGTGCCAGCAGCGACTATCTTTTAGGGCAGAATAGCAATCAGCCCCAGCATTTT
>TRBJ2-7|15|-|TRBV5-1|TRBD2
CASRPDLAGVHEQYF
TGCGCCAGCAGACCTGACCTAGCGGGAGTTCACGAGCAGTACTTC
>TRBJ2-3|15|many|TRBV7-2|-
CASSDRDRLADTQYF
TGTGCCAGCAGCGACCGGGACCGTCTCGCAGATACGCAGTATTTT
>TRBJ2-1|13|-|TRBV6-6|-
CASIETVGNEQFF
TGTGCCAGCATCGAAACGGTTGGTAATGAGCAGTTCTTC
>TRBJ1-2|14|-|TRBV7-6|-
CASSIGTDNYGYTF
TGTGCCAGCAGTATTGGGACGGATAACTATGGCTACACCTTC
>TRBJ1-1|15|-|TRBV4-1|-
CASSQDRSAITEAFF
TGCGCCAGCAGCCAAGATCGCAGTGCGATCACGGAAGCTTTCTTT
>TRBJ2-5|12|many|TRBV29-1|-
CSVELGAETQYF
TGCAGCGTTGAACTGGGGGCAGAGACCCAGTACTTC
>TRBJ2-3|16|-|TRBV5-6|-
CASSFRQVGSTDTQYF
TGTGCCAGCAGCTTTCGACAGGTTGGGAGCACAGATACGCAGTATTTT
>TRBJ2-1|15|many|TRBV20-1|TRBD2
CSATPLAGAHNEQFF
TGCAGTGCTACCCCCTTAGCGGGAGCCCACAATGAGCAGTTCTTC
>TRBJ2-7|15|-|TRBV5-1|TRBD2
CASSRGLAGGNEQYF
TGCGCCAGCAGCAGGGGACTAGCGGGAGGCAATGAGCAGTACTTC
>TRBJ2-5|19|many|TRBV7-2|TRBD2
CASSLEPTEGLFQRETQYF
TGTGCCAGCAGCTTAGAGCCTACAGAGGGACTATTCCAGAGGGAGACCCAGTACTTC
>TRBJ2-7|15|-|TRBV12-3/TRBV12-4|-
CASSLVGGPYNEQYF
TGTGCCAGCAGTTTGGTGGGAGGCCCCTACAATGAGCAGTACTTC
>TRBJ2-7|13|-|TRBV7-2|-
CASSLADRYEQYF
TGTGCCAGTAGCTTAGCGGATCGCTACGAGCAGTACTTC
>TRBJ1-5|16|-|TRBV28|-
CASSPRWGRGNQPQHF
TGTGCCAGCAGCCCTCGTTGGGGTAGGGGCAATCAGCCCCAGCATTTT
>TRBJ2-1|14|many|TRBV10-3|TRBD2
CAIKTSGSYNEQFF
TGTGCCATCAAGACTAGCGGCTCCTACAATGAGCAGTTCTTC
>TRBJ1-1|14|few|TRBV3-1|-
CASRLSDMNTEAFF
TGTGCCAGCAGACTATCAGATATGAACACTGAAGCTTTCTTT
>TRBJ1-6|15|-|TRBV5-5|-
CASSFTVSYNSPLHF
TGTGCCAGCAGCTTCACGGTCTCCTATAATTCACCCCTCCACTTT
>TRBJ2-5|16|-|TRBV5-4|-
CASSSRSGSVGETQYF
TGTGCCAGCAGCTCGCGGAGTGGGAGTGTTGGAGAGACCCAGTACTTC
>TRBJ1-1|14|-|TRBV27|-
CASSGASQNTEAFF
TGTGCCAGCAGTGGTGCCAGCCAGAACACTGAAGCTTTCTTT
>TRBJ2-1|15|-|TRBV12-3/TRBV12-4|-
CASSLLGEGYNEQFF
TGTGCCAGCAGTTTATTGGGTGAGGGCTACAATGAGCAGTTCTTC
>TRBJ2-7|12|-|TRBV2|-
CASTGALDEQYF
TGTGCCAGCACCGGCGCCCTCGATGAGCAGTACTTC
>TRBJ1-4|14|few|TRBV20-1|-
CSASGGVPNEKLFF
TGCAGTGCTTCCGGGGGGGTGCCTAATGAAAAACTGTTTTTT
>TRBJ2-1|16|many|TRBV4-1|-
CASSFKRGGGNNEQFF
TGCGCCAGCAGCTTCAAGAGAGGGGGGGGGAACAATGAGCAGTTCTTC
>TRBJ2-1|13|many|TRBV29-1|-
CSVSVSAGNEQFF
TGCAGCGTTTCAGTCTCGGCGGGCAATGAGCAGTTCTTC
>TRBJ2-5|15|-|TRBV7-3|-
CASSSPGSANNEQYF
TGTGCCAGCAGCTCCCCGGGTAGCGCAAACAATGAGCAGTACTTC
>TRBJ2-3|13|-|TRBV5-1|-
CASNQRGTDTQYF
TGCGCCAGCAACCAGCGGGGCACAGATACGCAGTATTTT
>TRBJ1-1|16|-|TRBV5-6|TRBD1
CASSPERQGRNTEAFF
TGTGCCAGCAGCCCCGAAAGACAGGGGCGGAACACTGAAGCTTTCTTT
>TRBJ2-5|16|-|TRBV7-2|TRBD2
CASGRTSGTSEETQYF
TGTGCCAGCGGAAGGACTAGCGGGACCTCGGAGGAGACCCAGTACTTC
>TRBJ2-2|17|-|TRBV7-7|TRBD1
CASSALTGPRNTGELFF
TGTGCTAGCAGCGCTCTGACAGGGCCCCGAAACACCGGGGAGCTGTTTTTT
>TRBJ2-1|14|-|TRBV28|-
CASSPPRAWSEQFF
TGTGCCAGCAGTCCCCCCCGGGCTTGGAGTGAGCAGTTCTTC
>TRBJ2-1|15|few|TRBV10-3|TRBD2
CAISESLGGASEQFF
TGTGCCATCAGTGAGAGTCTCGGGGGGGCGAGTGAGCAGTTCTTC
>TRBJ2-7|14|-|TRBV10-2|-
CASSESLSNLEQYF
TGCGCCAGCAGTGAGTCGCTATCTAACCTCGAGCAGTACTTC
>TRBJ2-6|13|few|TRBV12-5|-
CASAGSGANVLTF
TGTGCTAGTGCCGGATCTGGGGCCAACGTCCTGACTTTC
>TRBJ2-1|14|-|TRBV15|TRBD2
CATRLAGGHLGQFF
TGTGCCACCCGACTAGCGGGAGGGCATCTCGGGCAGTTCTTC
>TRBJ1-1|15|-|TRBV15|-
CATSRDRILGTEAFF
TGTGCCACCAGCAGAGATAGGATTCTGGGCACTGAAGCTTTCTTT
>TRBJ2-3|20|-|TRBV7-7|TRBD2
CASSPIGRGWTSGRTDTQYF
TGTGCTAGCAGCCCTATCGGGAGGGGCTGGACTAGCGGGAGAACAGATACGCAGTATTTT
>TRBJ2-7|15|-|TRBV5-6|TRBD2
CASSLTSGGNNEQYF
TGTGCCAGCAGCCTGACTAGCGGGGGGAACAATGAGCAGTACTTC
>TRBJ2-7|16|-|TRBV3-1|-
CASSQVPGFHSYEQYF
TGTGCCAGCAGCCAAGTACCCGGGTTTCACTCCTACGAGCAGTACTTC
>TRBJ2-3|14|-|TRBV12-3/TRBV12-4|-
CASSGGDSLGTQYF
TGTGCCAGCAGCGGAGGGGACTCCCTAGGTACGCAGTATTTT
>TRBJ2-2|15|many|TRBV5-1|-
CASSRTGTNTGELFF
TGCGCCAGCAGCCGTACAGGGACGAACACCGGGGAGCTGTTTTTT
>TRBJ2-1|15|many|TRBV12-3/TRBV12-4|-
CASSSLLVAYNEQFF
TGTGCCAGCAGTTCCCTCCTAGTAGCCTACAATGAGCAGTTCTTC
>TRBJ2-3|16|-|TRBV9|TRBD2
CASSVQMGLGTDTQYF
TGTGCCAGCAGCGTACAAATGGGACTAGGCACAGATACGCAGTATTTT
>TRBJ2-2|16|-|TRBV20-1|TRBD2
CSAPTLGGRNTGELFF
TGCAGTGCTCCGACCTTGGGGGGGAGAAACACCGGGGAGCTGTTTTTT
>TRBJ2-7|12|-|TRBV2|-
CASRSVGGEQYF
TGTGCCAGCAGATCCGTTGGCGGGGAGCAGTACTTC
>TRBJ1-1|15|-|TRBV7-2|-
CAGSLHPMGSKEAFF
TGTGCCGGCAGCCTACATCCCATGGGCAGCAAAGAAGCTTTCTTT
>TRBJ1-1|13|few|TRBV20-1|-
CSARAAVVAEAFF
TGCAGTGCTAGAGCGGCAGTCGTTGCTGAAGCTTTCTTT
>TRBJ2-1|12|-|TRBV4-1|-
CASSQAGTSRFF
TGCGCCAGCAGTCAGGCGGGGACATCACGGTTCTTC